These 18 T cell receptor beta chains were sequenced from one sample in a study of identical twins. TCRdb ran MiXCR on the 5' RACE reads and lists one entry per CDR3 protein. The sample includes around 1.7 million distinct CDR3 sequences, roughly a third of them seen just once. The sequencing input was cord blood. The receptors stem from a newborn girl in good health.

The rearrangement links TRBV9 to TRBJ1-1; D call uncertain. The CDR3 extends over 13 amino acids. The germline V gene has CDR1 SGDLS and CDR2 YYNGEE. V lost 0 bases to trimming and J lost 4 bases, with 7 bases between them. The chain's CDR3 is CASSVGRVTEAFF. The CDR3 nucleotides read TGTGCCAGCAGCGTAGGGCGGGTCACTGAAGCTTTCTTT. Full variable domain (outside the CDR3, taken from reference TRBV9 and TRBJ1-1): DSGVTQTPKHLITATGQRVTLRCSPRSGDLSVYWYQQSLDQGLQFLIQYYNGEERAKGNILERFSAQQFPDLHSELNLSSLELGDSALYFCASSVGRVTEAFFGQGTRLTVV.

Details on this clonotype: The junction and the germline gene differ at one end; a read error may be behind it. V and J are TRBV5-1 and TRBJ2-1, with TRBD2 identical over 8 bases. The J call is doubtful: the DNA matches TRBJ2-7 better. This CDR3 is 16 amino acids long. The germline V gene encodes CDR1 SGHRS and CDR2 YFSETQ. The CDR3 is CAGSLYRTSSYNEQYF. The CDR3 coding sequence is TGCGCCGGCAGCTTGTACAGGACTAGCTCCTACAATGAGCAGTACTTC.

The genes are TRBV6-6 and TRBJ2-7; D is unresolved. The V gene lost 8 bases and the J gene lost 2 bases, with 10 bases spanning the gap. Germline-derived CDR1 and CDR2 are MNHNY and SVGAGI (reference sequence). The CDR3 is made up of 12 amino acids. CDR3 nucleotide sequence: TGTGCCAGCGTTGGGCGACCCTACGAGCAGTACTTC. Translating it yields CASVGRPYEQYF.

Regarding this clonotype: This could be a read error, since a much larger clone is one nucleotide away. V usage is TRBV5-1 and J usage is TRBJ2-7; 7 bases line up with TRBD1. The CDR3 consists of 14 residues. The V gene's germline CDR1 is SGHRS and CDR2 YFSETQ. The CDR3: CASRHSGTAYERYF. As DNA, the CDR3 is TGCGCCAGCCGCCATTCCGGGACAGCCTACGAGCGGTACTTC.

This rearrangement joins TRBV28 to TRBJ2-7; D perhaps matches TRBD2 (6 bases). CDR3 length: 15 amino acids. Trimming pared 2 bases from V and 2 bases from J, leaving 13 bases between. Germline V gene data show CDR1 as MDHEN and CDR2 as SYDVKM. The CDR3 here is CASSLAAGPTYEQYF. The CDR3 DNA reads TGTGCCAGCAGTTTAGCGGCGGGACCAACCTACGAGCAGTACTTC.

This rearrangement joins TRBV24-1 to TRBJ2-2; D gene unclear. Trimming left V 3 bases short and J 3 bases short, with 7 bases between. The CDR3 contains 14 residues. Germline V lookup: CDR1 KGHDR, CDR2 SFDVKD. The CDR3 loop is CATSDPRDTGELFF. The CDR3 nucleotides read TGTGCCACCAGTGATCCCCGGGACACCGGGGAGCTGTTTTTT.

This clonotype occurred a few times. V usage is TRBV27 and J usage is TRBJ2-5, with D tentatively TRBD1 (6 bases). The last part of the DNA fits TRBJ2-7 better; the J call may be wrong. This CDR3 has 13 amino acids. Germline V lookup: CDR1 MNHEY, CDR2 SMNVEV (reference sequence). CDR3 coding DNA: TGTGCCAGCAGCTACGGACAGACGGCCGAGCAGTACTTC. Its protein product is CASSYGQTAEQYF.

This chain's CDR3 is CATSVDNRPNQPQHF. The CDR3, as DNA: TGTGCCACCAGTGTAGACAACAGGCCCAATCAGCCCCAGCATTTT. V and J are TRBV24-1 and TRBJ1-5; D perhaps matches TRBD1 (5 bases). The CDR3 runs to 15 residues. The germline V gene has CDR1 KGHDR and CDR2 SFDVKD. Trimming pared 5 bases from V and 3 bases from J, leaving 13 bases between.

The rearrangement links TRBV5-1 to TRBJ2-1, with D possibly matching TRBD2 (6 bases). Trimming shortened V by 0 bases and J by 10 bases, and 14 bases separated the two germline ends. CDR3 length: 14 amino acids. Looked up from germline, CDR1 is SGHRS and CDR2 is YFSETQ. The DNA of the CDR3 is TGCGCCAGCAGCTTGGCCGCGGGGACCATCGAGCAGTTCTTC. It translates to CASSLAAGTIEQFF.

This rearrangement joins TRBV6-5 to TRBJ1-5; 9 bases agree with TRBD1. The CDR3 totals 17 residues. The germline V gene encodes CDR1 MNHEY and CDR2 SVGAGI. V trimming: 0 bases; J trimming: 2 bases; junction bases outside the gene matches: 5. In DNA form, the CDR3 reads TGTGCCAGCAGTTACTCGGGACAGGGTGGGCGCAATCAGCCCCAGCATTTT. Translated: CASSYSGQGGRNQPQHF.

In its sample, this clonotype was seen a few times. The rearrangement joins TRBV20-1 to TRBJ1-1; D is unresolved. The CDR3 covers 14 residues. The V gene lost 6 bases and the J gene lost 6 bases, with 20 bases spanning the gap. The germline V gene encodes CDR1 DFQATT and CDR2 SNEGSKA (reference sequence). In DNA, the CDR3 is TGCAGTGCCTCCCACCCTACAGCCGTGCCTGAAGCTTTCTTT. Translation gives CSASHPTAVPEAFF.

In this sample, this clonotype turned up a few times. The genes are TRBV29-1 and TRBJ1-6; 11 nucleotides agree with TRBD1. The CDR3 contains 15 residues. CDR1 is SQVTM, CDR2 ANQGSEA, per germline. The V segment lost 0 bases and the J segment 6 bases; nucleotides outside the gene matches: 1. The CDR3 sequence is CSVEDGTGGNSPLHF. The CDR3 DNA follows: TGCAGCGTTGAAGATGGGACAGGGGGTAATTCACCCCTCCACTTT.

J is TRBJ2-3 and V is TRBV20-1; maybe TRBD2 (5 bases). V gave up 5 bases and J gave up 0 bases, with 21 bases separating them. The germline gives CDR1 DFQATT, CDR2 SNEGSKA (reference sequence). This CDR3 is 17 amino acids long. The CDR3, as DNA: TGCAGTGCTGGATCTTTGCGAGCGGTCACTAGCACAGATACGCAGTATTTT. Translated: CSAGSLRAVTSTDTQYF.

This clonotype was detected only a few times. The chain links TRBV9 to TRBJ1-2; D perhaps matches TRBD1 (5 bases). V shed 4 bases and J shed 4 bases, with 17 bases lying between them. Germline CDR1 and CDR2: SGDLS and YYNGEE. The CDR3 contains 15 residues. CDR3 sequence reads: CASSPLRGGGYGYTF. The CDR3 region has the DNA TGTGCCAGCAGCCCTCTTCGGGGGGGAGGCTATGGCTACACCTTC.

The sample holds a few counts of this clonotype. V usage is TRBV2 and J usage is TRBJ2-3; D ambiguous. CDR3 length: 14 amino acids. Germline values: CDR1 SNHLY, CDR2 FYNNEI. V was shortened by 6 bases and J by 2 bases, with 12 bases between the two germline ends. The CDR3 protein is CASRVGYLTDTQYF. CDR3 nucleotide sequence: TGTGCCAGCAGAGTTGGGTATCTCACAGATACGCAGTATTTT. Using reference TRBV2 and TRBJ2-3 for the parts outside the CDR3, the full variable domain is EPEVTQTPSHQVTQMGQEVILRCVPISNHLYFYWYRQILGQKVEFLVSFYNNEISEKSEIFDDQFSVERPDGSNFTLKIRSTKLEDSAMYFCASRVGYLTDTQYFGPGTRLTVL.

The chain joins TRBV5-1 to TRBJ2-5; 9 nucleotides line up with TRBD2. The CDR3 is 16 amino acids. The germline gives CDR1 SGHRS, CDR2 YFSETQ. The V and J ends lost 4 bases and 1 base, in that order; junction bases with no gene match: 8. In nucleotides, the CDR3 is TGCGCCAGCAGCGGGATAGCGGGGGTTCTCCAAGAGACCCAGTACTTC. This gives the protein CASSGIAGVLQETQYF. Filled out from reference TRBV5-1 and TRBJ2-5, the complete variable domain reads KAGVTQTPRYLIKTRGQQVTLSCSPISGHRSVSWYQQTPGQGLQFLFEYFSETQRNKGNFPGRFSGRQFSNSRSEMNVSTLELGDSALYLCASSGIAGVLQETQYFGPGTRLLVL.

This clonotype was recorded a few times. The CDR3 spells CASTPLRTSGSTDTQYF. The CDR3 DNA follows: TGTGCCAGCACCCCGCTAAGGACTAGCGGTAGCACAGATACGCAGTATTTT. The J gene is TRBJ2-3, the V gene TRBV3-1; 10 nucleotides line up with TRBD2. CDR3 length: 17 amino acids. J gave up 0 bases and V 7 bases, and 10 bases lay outside the gene matches. Per the germline V gene, CDR1 is LGHDT and CDR2 is YNNKEL (reference sequence).

The chain combines TRBV6-5 with TRBJ2-2; TRBD1 is a possible D gene (5 bases). The CDR3 contains 15 residues. Germline CDR1 is MNHEY and CDR2 is SVGAGI. V dropped 9 bases and J dropped 2 bases, with 16 bases sitting between them. The CDR3 region is CARHRRVGNTGELFF. The CDR3 bases are TGTGCCAGACACCGCAGGGTCGGTAACACCGGGGAGCTGTTTTTT.